The sequence of this T cell receptor (beta chain) was determined in a study of T cell repertoires in cytomegalovirus infection (dated by TCRdb to between 2019 and 2020). The study in broad terms: The HLA type of each donor mattered for the analysis, because public TCR beta signatures pointed to carriage of CMV infection along with the matching HLA type. Findings and caveats that apply to the study as a whole: Cumulative frequency of public TCR beta family members discriminated carriers of CMV infection plus the relevant HLA type in this cohort and an independent roughly 350-donor cohort. In the ex vivo response, HLA-C-restricted CMV-specific TCR beta clonotypes were dominant, and in two of eight donors the single most frequent clonotype came from this HLA-C-restricted group.

The run used an Illumina HiSeq 1500. In TCRdb, the public reads were trimmed at Q25 with fastp and aligned with MiXCR, with productive beta chains retained. Each CDR3 protein appears once, grouped with its most common genes and DNA. A total of about 260,000 distinct CDR3 sequences appear in this sample, roughly 9% of them only once. Clones ranked in the top ten supply around 16% of the sample. Inclusive of the bounding cysteine and phenylalanine, the CDR3 is 14 residues long. Just the 42-base CDR3 DNA is kept, in frame starting at base 1. The germline V gene yields SGHTA for CDR1 and FQGNSA for CDR2. This clonotype was detected once. The target of this receptor is not known. One end of the junction does not line up with germline, which may come from a read error.

This clonotype was obtained from a human donor in good health (CMV status not recorded). Some clones in this sample may be carry-over from other donors' samples. The specimen sequenced was PBMCs. The rearranged segments are TRBV7-2 and TRBJ1-6, with TRBD1 identical over 8 junction bases. This receptor has the CDR3 CASSPGQVNSLLHF. The nucleotides read TGTGCCAGCAGCCCGGGACAGGTTAATTCACTCCTCCACTTT.